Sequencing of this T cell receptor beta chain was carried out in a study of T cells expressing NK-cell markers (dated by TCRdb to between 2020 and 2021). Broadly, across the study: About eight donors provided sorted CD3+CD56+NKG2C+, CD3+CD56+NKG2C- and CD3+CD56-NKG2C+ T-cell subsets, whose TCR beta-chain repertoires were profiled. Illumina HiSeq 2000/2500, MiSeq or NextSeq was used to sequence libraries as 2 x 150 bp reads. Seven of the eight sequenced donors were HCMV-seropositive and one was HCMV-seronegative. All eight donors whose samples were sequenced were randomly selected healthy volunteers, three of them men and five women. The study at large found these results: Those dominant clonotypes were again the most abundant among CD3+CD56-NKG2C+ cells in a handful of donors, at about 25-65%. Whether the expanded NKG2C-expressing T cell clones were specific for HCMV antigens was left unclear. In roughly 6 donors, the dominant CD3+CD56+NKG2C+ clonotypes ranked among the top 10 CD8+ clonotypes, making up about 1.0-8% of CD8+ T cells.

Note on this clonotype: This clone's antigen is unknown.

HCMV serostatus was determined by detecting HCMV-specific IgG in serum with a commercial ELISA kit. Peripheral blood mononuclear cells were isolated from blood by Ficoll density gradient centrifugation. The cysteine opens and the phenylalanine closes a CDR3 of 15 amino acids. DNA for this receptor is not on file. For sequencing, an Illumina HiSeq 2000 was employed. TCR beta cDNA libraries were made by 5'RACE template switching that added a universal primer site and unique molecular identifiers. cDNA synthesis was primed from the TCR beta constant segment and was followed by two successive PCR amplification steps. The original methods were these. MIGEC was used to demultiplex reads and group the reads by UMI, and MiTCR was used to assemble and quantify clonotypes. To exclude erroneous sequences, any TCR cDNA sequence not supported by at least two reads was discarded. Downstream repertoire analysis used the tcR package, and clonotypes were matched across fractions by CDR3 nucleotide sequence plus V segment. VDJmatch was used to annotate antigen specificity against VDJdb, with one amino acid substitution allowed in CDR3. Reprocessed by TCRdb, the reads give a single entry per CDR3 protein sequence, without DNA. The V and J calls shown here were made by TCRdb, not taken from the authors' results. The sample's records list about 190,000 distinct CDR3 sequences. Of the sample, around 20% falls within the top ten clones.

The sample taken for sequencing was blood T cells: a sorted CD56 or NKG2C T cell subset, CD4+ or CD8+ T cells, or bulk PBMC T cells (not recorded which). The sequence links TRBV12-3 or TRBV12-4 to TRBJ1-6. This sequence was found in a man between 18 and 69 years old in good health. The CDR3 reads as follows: CASSLGRSGVSPLHF.